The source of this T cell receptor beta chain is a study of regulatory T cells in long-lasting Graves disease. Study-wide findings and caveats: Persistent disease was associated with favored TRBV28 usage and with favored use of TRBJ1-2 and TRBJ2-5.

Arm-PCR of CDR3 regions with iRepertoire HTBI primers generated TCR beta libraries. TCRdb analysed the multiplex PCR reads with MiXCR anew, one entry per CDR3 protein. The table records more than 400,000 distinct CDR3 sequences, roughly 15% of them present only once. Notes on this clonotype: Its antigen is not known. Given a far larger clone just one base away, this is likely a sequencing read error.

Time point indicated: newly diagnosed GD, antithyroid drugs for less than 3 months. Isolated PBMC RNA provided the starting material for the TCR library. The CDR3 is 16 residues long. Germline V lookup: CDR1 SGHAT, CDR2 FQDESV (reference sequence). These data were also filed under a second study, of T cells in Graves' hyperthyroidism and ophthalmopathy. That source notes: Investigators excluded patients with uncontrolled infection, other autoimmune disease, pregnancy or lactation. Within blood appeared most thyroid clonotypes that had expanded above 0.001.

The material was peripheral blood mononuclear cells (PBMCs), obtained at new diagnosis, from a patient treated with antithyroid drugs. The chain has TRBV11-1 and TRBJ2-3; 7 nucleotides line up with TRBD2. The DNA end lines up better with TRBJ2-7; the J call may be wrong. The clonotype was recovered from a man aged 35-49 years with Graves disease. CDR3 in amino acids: CASSLLGGRMLYEQYF. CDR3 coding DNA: TGTGCCAGCAGCTTACTTGGCGGGAGAATGCTCTACGAGCAGTACTTC.